What follows is one T cell receptor (beta chain) and its context. The data were taken from a study of T-cell reconstitution after alpha-beta-depleted transplantation in children. Unique molecular identifiers were incorporated when the TCRbeta library was constructed. Using its own MiXCR run on the PCR reads, TCRdb lists one record per CDR3 protein. The sample shows about 610,000 distinct CDR3 sequences, more than 9% of them seen only once. Deletions cut 7 bases from V and 0 bases from J, with 12 bases between. This CDR3 contains 14 residues. Germline CDR1 is SNHLY and CDR2 is FYNNEI. The sequence was collected from a human donor who donated a stem cell graft to a child with acute myeloid leukemia. The chain carries TRBV2 and TRBJ1-1, with D unresolved. The material sequenced was PBMCs from the stem cell graft donor, taken from the stem cell graft. This chain's CDR3 is CASTGILMNTEAFF. The DNA of the CDR3 is TGTGCCAGCACTGGGATCCTTATGAACACTGAAGCTTTCTTT.